This T cell receptor (beta chain) is drawn from a study of blood T cell repertoires in COVID-19. Study-wide context: Samples representing acute and convalescent COVID-19 were sourced from the United States, Italy and Spain.

Sequenced by immunoSEQ multiplex PCR; TCRdb stores in-frame clones only, minus some. The sample records tens of thousands of clones, around 80% being singletons. The receptor's source is a human donor in a cohort sampled during active COVID-19. The sample comprised peripheral blood.

DNA of the CDR3: TGTGCCAGCAGCCTATGGGGGACTAAAAGGTATACTACCTACGAGCAGTACTTC. Translated, it gives CASSLWGTKRYTTYEQYF. The V gene is TRBV7-8, the J gene TRBJ2-7; TRBD2 matches 7 bases. J gave up 2 bases and V 5 bases, and 18 bases lay outside the gene matches. Germline V gene lookup returns CDR1 SGHVS and CDR2 FQNEAQ. The CDR3 contains 18 residues.